A single T cell receptor (beta chain) is shown here with its context. Its antigen is unidentified. This sample stems from a study of T cells in localized non-small cell lung cancer. Study-wide findings and caveats: Higher T cell density in the blood was associated with longer overall survival, whereas higher adjacent-lung clonality associated with shorter survival. Among the top 100 tumor clones, a median about 60 appeared in adjacent lung.

Sequencing was performed with immunoSEQ multiplex PCR; in TCRdb, only in-frame clones are kept and a portion is missing. The sample shows about 52,000 clones, around nine tenths of them seen only once. With 5 bases removed from V and 4 bases from J, the gap between germline ends came to 14 bases. This CDR3 contains 14 residues. Germline V gives CDR1 SGHVS, CDR2 FQNEAQ. The rearrangement joins TRBV7-8 to TRBJ2-5, with D hard to call. The sequence came from a female donor with stage II lung adenocarcinoma. The input for sequencing was PBMCs, taken before any cancer treatment. The CDR3 DNA reads TGTGCCAGCAGCATCCGCTCTACGGGAGAGACCCAGTACTTC. It yields the protein CASSIRSTGETQYF.